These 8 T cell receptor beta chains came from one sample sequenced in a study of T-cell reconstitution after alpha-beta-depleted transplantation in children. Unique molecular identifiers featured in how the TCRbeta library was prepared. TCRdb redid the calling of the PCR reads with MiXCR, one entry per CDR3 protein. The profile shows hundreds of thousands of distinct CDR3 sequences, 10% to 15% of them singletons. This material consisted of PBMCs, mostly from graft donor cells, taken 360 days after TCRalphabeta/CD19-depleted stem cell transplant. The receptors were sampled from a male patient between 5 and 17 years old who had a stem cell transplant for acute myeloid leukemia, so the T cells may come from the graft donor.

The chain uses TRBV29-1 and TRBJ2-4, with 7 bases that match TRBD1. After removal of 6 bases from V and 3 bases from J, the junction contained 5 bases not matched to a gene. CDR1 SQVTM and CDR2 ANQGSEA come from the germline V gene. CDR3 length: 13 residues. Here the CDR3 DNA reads TGCAGCGTGATACCAGGGGGCAAAAACATTCAGTACTTC. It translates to CSVIPGGKNIQYF.

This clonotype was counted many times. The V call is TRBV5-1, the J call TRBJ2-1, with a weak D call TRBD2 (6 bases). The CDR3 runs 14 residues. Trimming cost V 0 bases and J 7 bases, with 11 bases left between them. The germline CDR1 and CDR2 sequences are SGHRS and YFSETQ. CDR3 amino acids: CASSLGLGSNEQFF. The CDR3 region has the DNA TGCGCCAGCAGCTTGGGACTAGGTTCTAATGAGCAGTTCTTC.

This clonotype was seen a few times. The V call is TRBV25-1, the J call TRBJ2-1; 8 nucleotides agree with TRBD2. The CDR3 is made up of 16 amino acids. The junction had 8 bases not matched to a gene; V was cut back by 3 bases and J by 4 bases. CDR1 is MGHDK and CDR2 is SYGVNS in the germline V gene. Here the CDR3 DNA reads TGTGCCAGCAGTGATCATGGCGGGAGGTTGTACAATGAGCAGTTCTTC. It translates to CASSDHGGRLYNEQFF.

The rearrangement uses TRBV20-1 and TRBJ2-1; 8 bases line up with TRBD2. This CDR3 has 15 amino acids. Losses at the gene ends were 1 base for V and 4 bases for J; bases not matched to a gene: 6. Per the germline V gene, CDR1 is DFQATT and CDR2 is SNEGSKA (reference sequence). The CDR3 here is CSARVLERGYNEQFF. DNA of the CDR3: TGCAGTGCTAGAGTTCTCGAGCGGGGGTACAATGAGCAGTTCTTC.

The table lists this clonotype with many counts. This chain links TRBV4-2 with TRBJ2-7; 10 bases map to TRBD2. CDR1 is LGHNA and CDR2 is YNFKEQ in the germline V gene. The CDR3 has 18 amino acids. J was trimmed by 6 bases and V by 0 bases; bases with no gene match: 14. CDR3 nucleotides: TGTGCCAGCAGCCAAGATCTCACTAGCGGGGTGGACTTGGGCGAGCAGTACTTC. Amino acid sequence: CASSQDLTSGVDLGEQYF.

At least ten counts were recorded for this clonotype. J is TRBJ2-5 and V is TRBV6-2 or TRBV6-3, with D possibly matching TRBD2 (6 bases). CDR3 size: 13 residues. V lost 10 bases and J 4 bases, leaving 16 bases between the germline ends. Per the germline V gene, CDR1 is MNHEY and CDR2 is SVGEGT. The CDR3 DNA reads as TGTGCCACGCGGGGCCTAAGTGGAGAGACCCAGTACTTC. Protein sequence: CATRGLSGETQYF.

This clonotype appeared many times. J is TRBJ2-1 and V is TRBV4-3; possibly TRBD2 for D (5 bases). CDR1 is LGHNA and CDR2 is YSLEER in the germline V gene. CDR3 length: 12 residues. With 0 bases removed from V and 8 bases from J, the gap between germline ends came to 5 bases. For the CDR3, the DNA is TGCGCCAGCAGCCAAGATAGCGATGAGCAGTTCTTC. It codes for CASSQDSDEQFF.

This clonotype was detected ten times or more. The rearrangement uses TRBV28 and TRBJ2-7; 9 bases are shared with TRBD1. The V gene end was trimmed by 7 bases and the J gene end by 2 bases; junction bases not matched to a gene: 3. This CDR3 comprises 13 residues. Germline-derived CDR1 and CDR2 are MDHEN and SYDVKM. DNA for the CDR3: TGTGCCAGCACCAGGACAGGGGCCTACGAGCAGTACTTC. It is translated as CASTRTGAYEQYF.